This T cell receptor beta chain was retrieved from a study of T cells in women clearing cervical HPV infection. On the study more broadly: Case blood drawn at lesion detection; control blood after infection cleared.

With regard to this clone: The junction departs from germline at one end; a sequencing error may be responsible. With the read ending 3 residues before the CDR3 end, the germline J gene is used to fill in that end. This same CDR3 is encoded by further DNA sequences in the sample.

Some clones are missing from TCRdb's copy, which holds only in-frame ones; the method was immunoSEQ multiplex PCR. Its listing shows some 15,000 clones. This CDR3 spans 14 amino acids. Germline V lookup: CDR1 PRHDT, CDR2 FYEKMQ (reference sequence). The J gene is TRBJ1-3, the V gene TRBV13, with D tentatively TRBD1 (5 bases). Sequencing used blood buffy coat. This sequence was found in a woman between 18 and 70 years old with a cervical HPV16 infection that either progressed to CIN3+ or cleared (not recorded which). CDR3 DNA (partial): TGTGCCAGCACCCAGGGCCACTCTGGAAACACG. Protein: CASTQGHSGNT. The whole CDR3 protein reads CASTQGHSGNTIYF.